These 9 T cell receptor beta chains came from one sample sequenced in a study of T-cell reconstitution after alpha-beta-depleted transplantation in children. Unique molecular identifiers were incorporated when the TCRbeta library was constructed. TCRdb passed the PCR reads through MiXCR, listing each CDR3 protein once. The data hold a few hundred thousand distinct CDR3 sequences, with 10% to 15% observed a single time. The specimen comprised PBMCs, mostly from graft donor cells, sampled 360 days after TCRalphabeta/CD19-depleted stem cell transplant. The receptors were gathered from a male patient younger than 18 who had a stem cell transplant for acute myeloid leukemia, so the T cells may come from the graft donor.

This chain connects TRBV3-1 to TRBJ2-5; unclear D gene. V shed 3 bases and J shed 5 bases, with 10 bases lying between them. Germline V gives CDR1 LGHDT, CDR2 YNNKEL (reference sequence). The CDR3 spans 13 residues. The CDR3 region has the DNA TGTGCCAGCAGCCAGCTCCCCCGTGAGACCCAGTACTTC. Protein sequence: CASSQLPRETQYF.

The V call is TRBV18, the J call TRBJ2-1; 13 nucleotides agree with TRBD2. The germline CDR1 and CDR2 sequences are KGHSH and LQKENI. This CDR3 has 16 amino acids. Trimming at V came to 3 bases and at J to 4 bases, leaving 3 bases not matched to a gene. This CDR3 is CASSPSTSGRYNEQFF. In DNA, the CDR3 is TGTGCCAGCTCACCGTCGACTAGCGGGAGGTACAATGAGCAGTTCTTC.

This clonotype appeared a few times. V is TRBV27 and J is TRBJ2-7; 11 bases fit TRBD2. This CDR3 spans 15 amino acids. The J segment lost 3 bases and the V segment lost 4 bases, leaving 5 bases of the junction unmatched. CDR1 is MNHEY, CDR2 SMNVEV, per germline (reference sequence). In DNA form, the CDR3 reads TGTGCCAGCAGTTCTAGCGGGAGGAGGCACTACGAGCAGTACTTC. Translating gives CASSSSGRRHYEQYF.

The chain uses TRBV27 and TRBJ2-4; D unresolved. V was pared by 3 bases and J by 8 bases, with 11 bases between. The CDR3 length is 13 residues. Germline V gene sequence: CDR1 MNHEY, CDR2 SMNVEV (reference sequence). CDR3 amino acids: CASSFLGSHIQYF. The CDR3 DNA reads TGTGCCAGCAGTTTCTTAGGGTCTCACATTCAGTACTTC.

The chain has TRBV20-1 and TRBJ2-7, with 9 bases identical to TRBD2. The CDR3 is 15 amino acids. With V trimmed by 3 bases and J by 0 bases, 6 bases remained unmatched. Germline loops: CDR1 DFQATT, CDR2 SNEGSKA (reference sequence). CDR3 in DNA: TGCAGTGCTAGTAGGGCTAGCGGGGCCTCCTACGAGCAGTACTTC. It yields the protein CSASRASGASYEQYF.

The V call is TRBV20-1, the J call TRBJ2-2; TRBD1 is a possible D gene (6 bases). Germline V lookup: CDR1 DFQATT, CDR2 SNEGSKA (reference sequence). V shed 2 bases and J shed 1 base, with 20 bases lying between them. The CDR3 consists of 18 residues. The CDR3 reads CSARSGAVPERNTGELFF. The DNA for the CDR3 is TGCAGTGCTAGATCAGGGGCGGTCCCTGAACGGAACACCGGGGAGCTGTTTTTT.

The chain has TRBV2 and TRBJ1-2, with 8 nucleotides matching TRBD1. The V gene's germline CDR1 is SNHLY and CDR2 FYNNEI. The CDR3 contains 14 residues. The V and J ends lost 6 bases and 7 bases, in that order; junction bases with no gene match: 10. In DNA, the CDR3 is TGTGCCAGCAGGACAGGGGATAAGCTCGGTGGCTACACCTTC. Protein sequence: CASRTGDKLGGYTF.

This clonotype was detected only a few times. The CDR3 reads CASSFRLAGEGTGELFF. Written as DNA, the CDR3 is TGTGCCAGCAGCTTCAGACTAGCGGGAGAAGGTACCGGGGAGCTGTTTTTT. This sequence joins TRBV11-2 and TRBJ2-2; TRBD2 agrees at 12 bases. With V trimmed by 3 bases and J by 5 bases, 7 bases remained unmatched. The CDR3 length is 17 residues. CDR1 and CDR2 (germline): SGHAT, FQNNGV.

The chain joins TRBV7-2 to TRBJ1-2, with D maybe TRBD1 (5 bases). Per germline, CDR1 SGHTA and CDR2 FQGNSA. Trimming cost V 1 base and J 0 bases, with 12 bases left between them. This CDR3 contains 16 residues. The DNA for the CDR3 is TGTGCCAGCAGCTTAGGTGCGACAGCTACTAACTATGGCTACACCTTC. Protein sequence: CASSLGATATNYGYTF.